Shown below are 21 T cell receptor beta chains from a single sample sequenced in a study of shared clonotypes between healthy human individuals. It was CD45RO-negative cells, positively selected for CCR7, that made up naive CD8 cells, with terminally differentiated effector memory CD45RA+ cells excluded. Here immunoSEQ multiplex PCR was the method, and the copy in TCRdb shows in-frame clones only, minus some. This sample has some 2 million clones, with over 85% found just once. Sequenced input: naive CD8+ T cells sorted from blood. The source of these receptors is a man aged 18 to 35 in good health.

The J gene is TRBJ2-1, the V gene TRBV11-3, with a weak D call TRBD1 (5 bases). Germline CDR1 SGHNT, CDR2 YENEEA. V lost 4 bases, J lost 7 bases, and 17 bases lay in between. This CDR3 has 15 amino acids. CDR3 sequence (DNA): TGTGCCAGCAGCTCTCTAGGAGCAGGGCTGAATGAGCAGTTCTTC. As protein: CASSSLGAGLNEQFF.

The CDR3 DNA sequence: TGCGCCAGCAGATTAACTAGCGGCAATGAGCAGTTCTTC. Encoded protein: CASRLTSGNEQFF. The V call is TRBV5-1, the J call TRBJ2-1, with TRBD2 matching 8 bases. V trimming: 5 bases; J trimming: 6 bases; junction bases outside the gene matches: 4. The CDR3 extends over 13 amino acids. The germline V gene encodes CDR1 SGHRS and CDR2 YFSETQ.

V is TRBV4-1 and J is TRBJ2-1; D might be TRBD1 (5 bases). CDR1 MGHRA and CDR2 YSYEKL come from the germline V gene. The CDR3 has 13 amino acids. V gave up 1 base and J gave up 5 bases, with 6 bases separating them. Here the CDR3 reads CASSQGGHNEQFF. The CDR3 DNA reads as TGCGCCAGCAGCCAAGGGGGCCACAATGAGCAGTTCTTC.

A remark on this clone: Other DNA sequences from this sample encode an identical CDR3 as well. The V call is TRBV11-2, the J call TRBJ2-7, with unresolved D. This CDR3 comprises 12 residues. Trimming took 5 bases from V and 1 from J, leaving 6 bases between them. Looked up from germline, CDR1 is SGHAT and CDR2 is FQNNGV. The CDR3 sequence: CASSAPSYEQYF. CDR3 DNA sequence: TGTGCCAGCAGCGCTCCTTCCTACGAGCAGTACTTC.

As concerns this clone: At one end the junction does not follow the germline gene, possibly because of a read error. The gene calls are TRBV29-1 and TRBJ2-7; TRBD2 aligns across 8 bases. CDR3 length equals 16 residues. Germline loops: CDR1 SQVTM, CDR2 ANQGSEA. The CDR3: CSVEEGGTRSVYEQYF. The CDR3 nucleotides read TGCAGCGTGGAAGAGGGAGGGACTAGAAGTGTCTACGAGCAGTACTTC.

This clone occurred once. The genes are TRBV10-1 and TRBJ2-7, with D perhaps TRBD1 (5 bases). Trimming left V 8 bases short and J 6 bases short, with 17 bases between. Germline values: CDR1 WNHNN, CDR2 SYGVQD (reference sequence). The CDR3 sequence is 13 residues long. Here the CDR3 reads CASSTATGGEQYF. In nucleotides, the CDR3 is TGCGCCAGCTCGACAGCCACGGGTGGCGAGCAGTACTTC.

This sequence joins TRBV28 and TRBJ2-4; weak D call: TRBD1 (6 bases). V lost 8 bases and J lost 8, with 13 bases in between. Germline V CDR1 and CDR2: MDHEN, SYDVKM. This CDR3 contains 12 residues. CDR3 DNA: TGTGCCAGCTCCCAGGGGTGGGACATTCAGTACTTC. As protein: CASSQGWDIQYF.

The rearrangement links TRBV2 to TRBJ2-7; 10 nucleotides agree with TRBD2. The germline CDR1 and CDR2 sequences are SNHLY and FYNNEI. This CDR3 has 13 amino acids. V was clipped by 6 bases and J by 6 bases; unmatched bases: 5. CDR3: CASRAGTSVEQYF. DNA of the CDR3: TGTGCCAGCAGGGCCGGGACTAGCGTCGAGCAGTACTTC.

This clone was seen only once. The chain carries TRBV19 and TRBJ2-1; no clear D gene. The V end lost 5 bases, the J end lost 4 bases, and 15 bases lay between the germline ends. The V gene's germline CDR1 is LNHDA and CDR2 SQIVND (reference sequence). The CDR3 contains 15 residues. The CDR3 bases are TGTGCCAGTAGTCCTCTTAAGGGTCTATACAATGAGCAGTTCTTC. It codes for CASSPLKGLYNEQFF.

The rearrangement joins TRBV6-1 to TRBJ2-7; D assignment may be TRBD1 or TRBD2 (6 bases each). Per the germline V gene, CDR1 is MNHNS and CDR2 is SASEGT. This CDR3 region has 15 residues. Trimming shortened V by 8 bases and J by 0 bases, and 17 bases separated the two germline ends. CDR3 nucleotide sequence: TGTGCCAGCTGGGGGGCGGGAATCGGCTCCTACGAGCAGTACTTC. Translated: CASWGAGIGSYEQYF.

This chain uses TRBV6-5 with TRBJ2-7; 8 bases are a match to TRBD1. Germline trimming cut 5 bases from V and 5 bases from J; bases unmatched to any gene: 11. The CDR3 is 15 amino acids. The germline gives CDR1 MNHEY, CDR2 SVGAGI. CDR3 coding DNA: TGTGCCAGCAGTCCGACAGGGGAATACCGAGACGAGCAGTACTTC. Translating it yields CASSPTGEYRDEQYF.

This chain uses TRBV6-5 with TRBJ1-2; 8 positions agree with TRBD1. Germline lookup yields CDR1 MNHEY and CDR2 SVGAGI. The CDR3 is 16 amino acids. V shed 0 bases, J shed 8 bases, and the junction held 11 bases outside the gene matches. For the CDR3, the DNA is TGTGCCAGCAGTTACTCGACAGGGGAAAGGCCTCTGGGCTACACCTTC. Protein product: CASSYSTGERPLGYTF.

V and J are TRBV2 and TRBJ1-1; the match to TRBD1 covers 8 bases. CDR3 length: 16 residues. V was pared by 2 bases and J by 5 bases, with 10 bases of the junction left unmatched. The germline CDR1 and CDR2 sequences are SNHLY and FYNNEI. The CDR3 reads CASSESRTGGRTEAFF. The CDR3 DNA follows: TGTGCCAGCAGTGAATCCCGTACAGGGGGACGGACTGAAGCTTTCTTT.

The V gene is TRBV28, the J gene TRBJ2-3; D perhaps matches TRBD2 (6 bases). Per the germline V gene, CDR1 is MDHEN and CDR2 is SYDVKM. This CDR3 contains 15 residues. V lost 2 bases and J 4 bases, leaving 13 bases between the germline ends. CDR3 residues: CASSLSLGGADTQYF. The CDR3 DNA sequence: TGTGCCAGCAGTTTAAGCCTGGGGGGTGCAGATACGCAGTATTTT.

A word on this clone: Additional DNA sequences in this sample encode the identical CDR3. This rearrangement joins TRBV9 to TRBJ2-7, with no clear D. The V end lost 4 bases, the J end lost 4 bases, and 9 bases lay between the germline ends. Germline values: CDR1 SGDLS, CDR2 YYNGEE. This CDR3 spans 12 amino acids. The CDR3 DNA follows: TGTGCCAGCAGCCTGGACGGGTACGAGCAGTACTTC. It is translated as CASSLDGYEQYF.

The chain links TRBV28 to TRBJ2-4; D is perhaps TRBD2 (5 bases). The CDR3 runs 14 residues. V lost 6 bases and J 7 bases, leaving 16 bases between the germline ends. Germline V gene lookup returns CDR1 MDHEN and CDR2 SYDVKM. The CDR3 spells CASSQAGSQNIQYF. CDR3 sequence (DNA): TGTGCCAGCAGCCAGGCGGGCAGTCAGAACATTCAGTACTTC.

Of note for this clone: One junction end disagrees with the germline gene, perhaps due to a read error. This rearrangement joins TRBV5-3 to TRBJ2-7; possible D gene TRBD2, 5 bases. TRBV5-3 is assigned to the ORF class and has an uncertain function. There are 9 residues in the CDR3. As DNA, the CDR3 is TGTGCCAGAAGCTTGGGGCGGGACTTC. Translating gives CARSLGRDF.

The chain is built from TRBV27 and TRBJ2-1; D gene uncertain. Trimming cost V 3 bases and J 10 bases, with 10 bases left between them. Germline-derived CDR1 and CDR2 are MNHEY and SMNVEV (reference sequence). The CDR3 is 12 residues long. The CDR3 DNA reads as TGTGCCAGCAGTTTTGCCCGCCACGAGCAGTTCTTC. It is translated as CASSFARHEQFF.

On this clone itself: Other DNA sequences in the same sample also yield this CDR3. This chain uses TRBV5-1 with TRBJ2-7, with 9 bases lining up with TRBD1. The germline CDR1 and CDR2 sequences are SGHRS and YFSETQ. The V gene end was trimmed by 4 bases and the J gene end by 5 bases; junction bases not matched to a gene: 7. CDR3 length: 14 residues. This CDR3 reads CASSLGQGANEQYF. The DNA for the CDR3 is TGCGCCAGCAGCCTGGGACAGGGTGCGAACGAGCAGTACTTC.

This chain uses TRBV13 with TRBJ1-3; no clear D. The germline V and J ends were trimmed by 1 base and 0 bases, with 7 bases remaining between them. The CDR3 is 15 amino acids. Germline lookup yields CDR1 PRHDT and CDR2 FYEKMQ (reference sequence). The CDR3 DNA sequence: TGTGCCAGCAGCTTAGCGGGGATCTCTGGAAACACCATATATTTT. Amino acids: CASSLAGISGNTIYF.

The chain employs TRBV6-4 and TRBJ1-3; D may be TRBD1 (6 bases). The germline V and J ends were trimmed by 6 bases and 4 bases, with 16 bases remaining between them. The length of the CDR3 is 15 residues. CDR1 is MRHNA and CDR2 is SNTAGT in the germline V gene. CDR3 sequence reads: CASSLQGESGNTIYF. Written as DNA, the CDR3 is TGTGCCAGCAGCCTACAGGGAGAATCCGGAAACACCATATATTTT.